In this sample, the clone carrying this T cell receptor beta chain turned up a few times. The antigen is unknown. The V end was cut by 5 bases, the J end by 7 bases, with 15 bases between. Germline CDR1 reads DFQATT; CDR2 reads SNEGSKA (reference sequence). This CDR3 has 14 residues. The TCR beta cDNA libraries carried unique molecular identifiers. TCRdb passed the PCR reads through MiXCR, listing each CDR3 protein once. The sample yields more than 450,000 distinct CDR3 sequences, 30% to 40% seen once. The sample is drawn from a study of post-analysis software for immune sequencing data. Study at large: As for disease course, relapsing-remitting, secondary progressive and progressive-relapsing multiple sclerosis were all included. Study-wide results and caveats: Compared with controls, patients had more of about 5 TRBV segments, including TRBV5-6, TRBV5-1 and TRBV20-1. Relative to controls, patients with multiple sclerosis showed significantly lower normalized Chao1 diversity.

The chain recombines TRBV20-1 with TRBJ1-6; a weak D match, TRBD1 (5 bases). Sequencing was done on a sample of blood. This receptor was taken from a girl under 18 with multiple sclerosis. In DNA, the CDR3 is TGCAGTGCTCCTCCGGGGGTGGGGAATTCACCCCTCCACTTT. It codes for CSAPPGVGNSPLHF.